The 4 T cell receptor beta chains presented below share a single source sample, sequenced in a study of blood T cell repertoires in COVID-19 (dated by TCRdb to the early 2020s). Library construction relied on the immunoSEQ multiplex PCR assay. Imported from immuneACCESS, the table was reduced by TCRdb to in-frame sequences with V and J called. These copies leave out some clones; in studies compared against another copy, an unresolved V gene accounts for under half, and the cause of the remainder is not known. Across this sample there are 150,000 or so clones, with around 79% seen only once. Around 1.7% of the sample comes from the top ten. Sequencing was performed on peripheral blood. The receptors stem from a man at least 80 years old with acute or convalescent COVID-19.

The rearrangement joins TRBV6-5 to TRBJ2-1; TRBD1 is a possible D gene (6 bases). V shed 6 bases and J shed 4 bases, with 13 bases lying between them. The CDR3 is 14 amino acids. CDR1 and CDR2 from the germline V gene are MNHEY and SVGAGI. This CDR3 reads CASRPGHLYNEQFF. For the CDR3, the DNA is TGTGCCAGCAGGCCGGGACACTTATACAATGAGCAGTTCTTC.

The rearrangement uses TRBV5-1 and TRBJ1-1, with D possibly TRBD1 on 6 matching bases. CDR3 length equals 14 residues. CDR1 is SGHRS, CDR2 YFSETQ, per germline. Trimming cost V 0 bases and J 6 bases, with 12 bases left between them. CDR3 DNA sequence: TGCGCCAGCAGCTTGGGGACAGTCGTATCTGAAGCTTTCTTT. As protein: CASSLGTVVSEAFF. Together with reference TRBV5-1 and TRBJ1-1, the CDR3 gives the full variable domain: KAGVTQTPRYLIKTRGQQVTLSCSPISGHRSVSWYQQTPGQGLQFLFEYFSETQRNKGNFPGRFSGRQFSNSRSEMNVSTLELGDSALYLCASSLGTVVSEAFFGQGTRLTVV.

This clone has more than one count but fewer than ten. The chain combines TRBV7-9 with TRBJ2-6; possibly TRBD1 for D (5 bases). Trimming took off 5 bases at V and 3 bases at J, with 8 bases between the two ends. The germline V gene encodes CDR1 SEHNR and CDR2 FQNEAQ (reference sequence). CDR3 length: 14 residues. The CDR3 DNA is TGTGCCAGCAGCGGGGCGTATGGGGCCAACGTCCTGACTTTC. It encodes CASSGAYGANVLTF.

This rearrangement joins TRBV3-1 (or the pseudogene TRBV3-2) to TRBJ2-3, with 7 bases that match TRBD1. The CDR3 covers 13 residues. Germline V gives CDR1 LGHDT, CDR2 YNNKEL (reference sequence). V lost 5 bases to trimming and J lost 5 bases; unmatched junction nucleotides: 4. In DNA form, the CDR3 reads TGTGCCAGCAGCACAGGGGAGAGAGATACGCAGTATTTT. This encodes CASSTGERDTQYF.